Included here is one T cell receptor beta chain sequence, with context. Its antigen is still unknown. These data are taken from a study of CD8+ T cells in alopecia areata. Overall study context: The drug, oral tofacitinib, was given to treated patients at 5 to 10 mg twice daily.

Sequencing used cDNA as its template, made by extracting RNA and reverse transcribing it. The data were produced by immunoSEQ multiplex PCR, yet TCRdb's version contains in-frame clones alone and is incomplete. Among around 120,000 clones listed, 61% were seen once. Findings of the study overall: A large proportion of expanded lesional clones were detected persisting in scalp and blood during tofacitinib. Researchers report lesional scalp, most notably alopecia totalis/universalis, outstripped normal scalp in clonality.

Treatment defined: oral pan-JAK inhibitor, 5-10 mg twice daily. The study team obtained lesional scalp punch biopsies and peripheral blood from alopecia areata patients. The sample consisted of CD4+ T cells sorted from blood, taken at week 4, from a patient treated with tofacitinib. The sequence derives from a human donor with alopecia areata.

The CDR3 spells CASSALDSRETQYF. The CDR3, as DNA: TGTGCCAGCAGTGCGCTTGACAGTCGAGAGACCCAGTACTTC. The V gene is TRBV6-5, the J gene TRBJ2-5, with D perhaps matching TRBD1 (5 bases). Germline loops: CDR1 MNHEY, CDR2 SVGAGI. The CDR3 runs to 14 residues. The V gene lost 5 bases and the J gene lost 4 bases, with 14 bases spanning the gap.